These T cell receptor beta chains were read from a single sample in a study of blood T cell repertoires in COVID-19. This table comes from immunoSEQ multiplex PCR, and its TCRdb copy is limited to in-frame clones, with some not included. The table has over 200,000 clones, 84% seen once. Material for sequencing was peripheral blood. The receptors were gathered from a woman aged 80 or over with active or convalescent COVID-19. Both conserved end residues are part of each CDR3. Each record gives: D gene, V gene, clone size, J gene, CDR3 DNA, CDR3 protein. A D gene is named only where the DNA matches it firmly. Only part of the rows carry a size: once, few, many, or a class if the clone is expanded.

d_gene: -
v_gene: TRBV27
abundance: -
j_gene: TRBJ2-3
CDR3nt: TGTGCCAGCAGTTTAAGCCTCACCTCGGTCACAGATACGCAGTATTTT
CDR3aa: CASSLSLTSVTDTQYF

d_gene: -
v_gene: TRBV4-1
abundance: -
j_gene: TRBJ1-2
CDR3nt: TGCGCCAGCAGCCAAGATCCGGGTAATAACTATGGCTACACCTTC
CDR3aa: CASSQDPGNNYGYTF

d_gene: -
v_gene: TRBV11-3
abundance: -
j_gene: TRBJ1-5
CDR3nt: TGTGCCAGCAGCTTGACTCACTTGGGCAATCAGCCCCAGCATTTT
CDR3aa: CASSLTHLGNQPQHF

d_gene: TRBD2
v_gene: TRBV7-9
abundance: -
j_gene: TRBJ2-3
CDR3nt: TGTGCCAGCAGCCGGACTAGCTGGTCTAGCACAGATACGCAGTATTTT
CDR3aa: CASSRTSWSSTDTQYF

d_gene: TRBD1
v_gene: TRBV19
abundance: -
j_gene: TRBJ2-7
CDR3nt: TGTGCCAGTAGTACATACCGGGACAGCGCCTACGAGCAGTACTTC
CDR3aa: CASSTYRDSAYEQYF

d_gene: TRBD2
v_gene: TRBV27
abundance: -
j_gene: TRBJ2-1
CDR3nt: TGTGCCAGCAGTTTAAAGGCGGGAGGGCCTGGTGAGCAGTTCTTC
CDR3aa: CASSLKAGGPGEQFF

d_gene: -
v_gene: TRBV30
abundance: once
j_gene: TRBJ1-1
CDR3nt: TGTGCCTGGAGATCAACAGGATTGAACACTGAAGCTTTCTTT
CDR3aa: CAWRSTGLNTEAFF

d_gene: -
v_gene: TRBV29-1
abundance: -
j_gene: TRBJ1-5
CDR3nt: TGCAGCGTAATAAAGGACGGGAATAGCAATCAGCCCCAGCATTTT
CDR3aa: CSVIKDGNSNQPQHF

d_gene: TRBD2
v_gene: TRBV5-1
abundance: -
j_gene: TRBJ2-2
CDR3nt: TGCGCCAGCAGCATGGGACTAGCGGGGCCCCGGGGCACCGGGGAGCTGTTTTTT
CDR3aa: CASSMGLAGPRGTGELFF

d_gene: -
v_gene: TRBV28
abundance: -
j_gene: TRBJ1-2
CDR3nt: TGTGCCAGCAGTTTAGCAGGGAATGGCTACACCTTC
CDR3aa: CASSLAGNGYTF

d_gene: TRBD1
v_gene: TRBV5-1
abundance: -
j_gene: TRBJ1-3
CDR3nt: TGCGCCAGCAGCTCCGGACAGGTCCACTCTGGAAACACCATATATTTT
CDR3aa: CASSSGQVHSGNTIYF

d_gene: TRBD2
v_gene: TRBV5-4
abundance: -
j_gene: TRBJ2-5
CDR3nt: TGTGCCAGCAGCTTGAGGACTAGCGTCCAAGAGACCCAGTACTTC
CDR3aa: CASSLRTSVQETQYF

d_gene: TRBD1
v_gene: TRBV30
abundance: -
j_gene: TRBJ1-4
CDR3nt: TGTGCCTGGAGCTCCGGGACAGGGGCTGAAAAACTGTTTTTT
CDR3aa: CAWSSGTGAEKLFF

d_gene: -
v_gene: TRBV5-1
abundance: few
j_gene: TRBJ2-3
CDR3nt: TGCGCCAGCAGCTTAGGGGTTAGCACAGATACGCAGTATTTT
CDR3aa: CASSLGVSTDTQYF

d_gene: -
v_gene: TRBV15
abundance: -
j_gene: TRBJ1-2
CDR3nt: TGTGCCACCAGCAGAGTTGGTCGCGGTCCCGCAAGCTATGGCTACACCTTC
CDR3aa: CATSRVGRGPASYGYTF

d_gene: -
v_gene: TRBV18
abundance: -
j_gene: TRBJ1-4
CDR3nt: TGTGCCAGCTCACCACAGTCGGGGGGCGCGGAAAAACTGTTTTTT
CDR3aa: CASSPQSGGAEKLFF

d_gene: -
v_gene: TRBV28
abundance: -
j_gene: TRBJ2-7
CDR3nt: TGTGCCAGCAGTTTCTTCTCGCGAGGGCCCGAGCAGTACTTC
CDR3aa: CASSFFSRGPEQYF

d_gene: -
v_gene: TRBV10-3
abundance: once
j_gene: TRBJ1-1
CDR3nt: TGTGCCATCAGTTCAGGGAGGGGCACTGAAGCTTTCTTT
CDR3aa: CAISSGRGTEAFF

d_gene: -
v_gene: TRBV4-2
abundance: -
j_gene: TRBJ2-3
CDR3nt: TGTGCCAGCAGCCCCACAGGAGAATCCACAGATACGCAGTATTTT
CDR3aa: CASSPTGESTDTQYF

d_gene: TRBD1
v_gene: TRBV2
abundance: -
j_gene: TRBJ1-5
CDR3nt: TGTGCCAGCAGGACCTCACCCGACAGGGTAGTTCAGCCCCAGCATTTT
CDR3aa: CASRTSPDRVVQPQHF

d_gene: TRBD2
v_gene: TRBV28
abundance: -
j_gene: TRBJ2-7
CDR3nt: TGTGCCAGCAGGGGTCCCATCCGGACTAGCGGGGATAAGCAGTACTTC
CDR3aa: CASRGPIRTSGDKQYF

d_gene: -
v_gene: TRBV19
abundance: -
j_gene: TRBJ2-7
CDR3nt: TGTGCCAGTAGTCTAACTTGGTCCTACGAGCAGTACTTC
CDR3aa: CASSLTWSYEQYF

d_gene: TRBD1
v_gene: TRBV7-2
abundance: -
j_gene: TRBJ1-2
CDR3nt: TGTGCCAGCAGTTCTTATCGGTTCCAGGGGGAAGGCTACACCTTC
CDR3aa: CASSSYRFQGEGYTF

d_gene: -
v_gene: TRBV5-1
abundance: once
j_gene: TRBJ1-2
CDR3nt: TGCGCCAGCAGCCAACAGGGTTCTGACTACACCTTC
CDR3aa: CASSQQGSDYTF

d_gene: TRBD1
v_gene: TRBV28
abundance: -
j_gene: TRBJ1-2
CDR3nt: TGTGCCAGCAGTTTCGGGACAGACTATGGCTACACCTTC
CDR3aa: CASSFGTDYGYTF

d_gene: TRBD1
v_gene: TRBV6-1
abundance: few
j_gene: TRBJ2-5
CDR3nt: TGTGCCAGCAGTACAGGGGGCGTACTGAAGACCCAGTACTTC
CDR3aa: CASSTGGVLKTQYF

d_gene: TRBD1
v_gene: TRBV18
abundance: -
j_gene: TRBJ1-2
CDR3nt: TGTGCCAGCTCACCAGAGACAGGGACCTATGGCTACACCTTC
CDR3aa: CASSPETGTYGYTF

d_gene: -
v_gene: TRBV10-3
abundance: -
j_gene: TRBJ2-7
CDR3nt: TGTGCCATCGGAGGCGGGCCAACCTACGAGCAGTACTTC
CDR3aa: CAIGGGPTYEQYF

d_gene: TRBD2
v_gene: TRBV4-3
abundance: once
j_gene: TRBJ2-2
CDR3nt: TGCGCCAGCAGCCAAGCGGTAGCGGGGGGCTCCAACACCGGGGAGCTGTTTTTT
CDR3aa: CASSQAVAGGSNTGELFF

d_gene: -
v_gene: TRBV28
abundance: -
j_gene: TRBJ2-7
CDR3nt: TGTGCCAGCAGTTTAACGGGACAAGCCTACGAGCAGTACTTC
CDR3aa: CASSLTGQAYEQYF

d_gene: TRBD2
v_gene: TRBV9
abundance: few
j_gene: TRBJ2-2
CDR3nt: TGTGCCAGCAGCGGAGGACTAGCGGGGGAGCTGTTTTTT
CDR3aa: CASSGGLAGELFF

d_gene: -
v_gene: TRBV6-6
abundance: -
j_gene: TRBJ1-5
CDR3nt: TGTGCCAGCAGCGACAACGTGGGTGATCAGCCCCAGCATTTT
CDR3aa: CASSDNVGDQPQHF

d_gene: -
v_gene: TRBV7-3
abundance: -
j_gene: TRBJ1-2
CDR3nt: TGTGCCAGCAGCTTAATGGGTGACGGGAACTATGGCTACACCTTC
CDR3aa: CASSLMGDGNYGYTF

d_gene: -
v_gene: TRBV28
abundance: -
j_gene: TRBJ2-1
CDR3nt: TGTGCCAGCAGTAAGTTGGCTAATGAGCAGTTCTTC
CDR3aa: CASSKLANEQFF

d_gene: TRBD1
v_gene: TRBV27
abundance: -
j_gene: TRBJ1-1
CDR3nt: TGTGCCAGCAGTTTATATCAGGGGGCAGGCACTGAAGCTTTCTTT
CDR3aa: CASSLYQGAGTEAFF

d_gene: -
v_gene: TRBV4-2
abundance: -
j_gene: TRBJ2-3
CDR3nt: TGTGCCAGCAGCCAAGATTGGGCGGGGAACACAGATACGCAGTATTTT
CDR3aa: CASSQDWAGNTDTQYF

d_gene: -
v_gene: TRBV7-9
abundance: few
j_gene: TRBJ2-5
CDR3nt: TGTGCCAGCAGCTTAAATCAGGTGGAGACCCAGTACTTC
CDR3aa: CASSLNQVETQYF

d_gene: -
v_gene: TRBV9
abundance: -
j_gene: TRBJ2-3
CDR3nt: TGTGCCAGCAGCGCTACAAGGACTCGTAGCACAGATACGCAGTATTTT
CDR3aa: CASSATRTRSTDTQYF

d_gene: -
v_gene: TRBV5-5
abundance: many
j_gene: TRBJ1-3
CDR3nt: TGTGCCAGCAGCTTCTGGGTGGCAGGGGAGTCTTCTGGAAACACCATATATTTT
CDR3aa: CASSFWVAGESSGNTIYF

d_gene: -
v_gene: TRBV19
abundance: -
j_gene: TRBJ2-4
CDR3nt: TGTGCCAGTAGAAGAGAAAACATTCAGTACTTC
CDR3aa: CASRRENIQYF

d_gene: TRBD1
v_gene: TRBV6-5
abundance: -
j_gene: TRBJ1-1
CDR3nt: TGTGCCAGCAGTAAATGGACAGGGACAGGTATAGGAGCTTTCTTT
CDR3aa: CASSKWTGTGIGAFF

d_gene: -
v_gene: TRBV6-5
abundance: -
j_gene: TRBJ2-6
CDR3nt: TGTGCCAGCAGTTACGGGGCCTCTGGGGCCAACGTCCTGACTTTC
CDR3aa: CASSYGASGANVLTF

d_gene: -
v_gene: TRBV30
abundance: -
j_gene: TRBJ2-5
CDR3nt: TGTGCCTGGAACGGGAGTCCCCGGGAGACCCAGTACTTC
CDR3aa: CAWNGSPRETQYF

d_gene: -
v_gene: TRBV28
abundance: -
j_gene: TRBJ2-7
CDR3nt: TGTGCCAGCAGTTTTGTGCCAGTTTACGAGCAGTACTTC
CDR3aa: CASSFVPVYEQYF

d_gene: -
v_gene: TRBV5-1
abundance: -
j_gene: TRBJ2-1
CDR3nt: TGCGCCAGCAGCGCCCGGGACTTTCCCGCTAATGAGCAGTTCTTC
CDR3aa: CASSARDFPANEQFF

d_gene: TRBD1
v_gene: TRBV2
abundance: few
j_gene: TRBJ1-5
CDR3nt: TGTGCCAGCAGTGGTGGACAGGGGGCGCGTCAGCCCCAGCATTTT
CDR3aa: CASSGGQGARQPQHF

d_gene: -
v_gene: TRBV18
abundance: -
j_gene: TRBJ2-5
CDR3nt: TGTGCCAGCTCACCACAGTGGCTAGCGAAAGAGACCCAGTACTTC
CDR3aa: CASSPQWLAKETQYF

d_gene: TRBD1
v_gene: TRBV7-2
abundance: once
j_gene: TRBJ1-2
CDR3nt: TGTGCCAGCAGCTCACGGGACAGGGGGCGGTATGGCTACACCTTC
CDR3aa: CASSSRDRGRYGYTF